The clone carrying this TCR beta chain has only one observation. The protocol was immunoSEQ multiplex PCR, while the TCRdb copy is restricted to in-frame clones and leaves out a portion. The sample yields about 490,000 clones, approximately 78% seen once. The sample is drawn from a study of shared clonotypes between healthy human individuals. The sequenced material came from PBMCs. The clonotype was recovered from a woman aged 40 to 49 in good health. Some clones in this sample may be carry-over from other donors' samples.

The CDR3 nucleotides are TGTGCCAGCTCACGTGGGGTGCCGAGTCAAAGCGGGGAGCTGTTTTTT. Protein sequence: CASSRGVPSQSGELFF. The gene calls are TRBV18 and TRBJ2-2; D call uncertain. CDR1 and CDR2 (germline): KGHSH, LQKENI. With 4 bases removed from V and 7 bases from J, the gap between germline ends came to 19 bases. This CDR3 is 16 amino acids long.